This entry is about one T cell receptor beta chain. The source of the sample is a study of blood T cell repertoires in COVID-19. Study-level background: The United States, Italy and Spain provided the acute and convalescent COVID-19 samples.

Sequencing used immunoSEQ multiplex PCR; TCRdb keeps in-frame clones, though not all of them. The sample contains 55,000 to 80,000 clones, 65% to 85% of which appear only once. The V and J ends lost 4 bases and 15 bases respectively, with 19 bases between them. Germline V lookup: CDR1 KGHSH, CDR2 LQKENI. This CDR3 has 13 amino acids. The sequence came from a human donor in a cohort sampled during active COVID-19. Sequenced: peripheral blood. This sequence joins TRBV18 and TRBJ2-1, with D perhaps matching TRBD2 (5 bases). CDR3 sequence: CASSQDGELVLFF. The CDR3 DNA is TGTGCCAGCTCACAGGATGGGGAGCTAGTACTGTTCTTC.